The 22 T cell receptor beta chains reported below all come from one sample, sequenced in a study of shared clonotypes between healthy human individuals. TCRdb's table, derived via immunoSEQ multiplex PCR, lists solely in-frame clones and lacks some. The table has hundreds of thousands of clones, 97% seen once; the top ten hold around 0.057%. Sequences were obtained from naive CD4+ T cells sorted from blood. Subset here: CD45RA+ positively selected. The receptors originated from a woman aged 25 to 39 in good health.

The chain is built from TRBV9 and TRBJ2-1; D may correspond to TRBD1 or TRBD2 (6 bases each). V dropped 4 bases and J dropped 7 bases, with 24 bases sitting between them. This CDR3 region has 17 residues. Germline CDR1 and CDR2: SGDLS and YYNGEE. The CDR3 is CASSPRQEGYRGNEQFF. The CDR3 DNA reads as TGTGCCAGCAGCCCCCGACAGGAGGGATATCGGGGGAATGAGCAGTTCTTC. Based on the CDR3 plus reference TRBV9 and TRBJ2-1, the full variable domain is DSGVTQTPKHLITATGQRVTLRCSPRSGDLSVYWYQQSLDQGLQFLIQYYNGEERAKGNILERFSAQQFPDLHSELNLSSLELGDSALYFCASSPRQEGYRGNEQFFGPGTRLTVL.

CDR3 sequence reads: CASSRGEKLFF. In nucleotides, the CDR3 is TGTGCCAGCAGCCGGGGGGAAAAACTGTTTTTT. The chain recombines TRBV16 with TRBJ1-4; D is possibly TRBD1 (5 bases). V dropped 4 bases and J dropped 8 bases, with 5 bases sitting between them. The length of the CDR3 is 11 residues. Germline CDR1 and CDR2: KGHSY and FQNENV.

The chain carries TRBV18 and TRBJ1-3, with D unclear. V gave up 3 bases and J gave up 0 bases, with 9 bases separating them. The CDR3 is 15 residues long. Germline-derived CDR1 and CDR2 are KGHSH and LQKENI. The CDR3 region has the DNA TGTGCCAGCTCACCGGTTCCCAACTCTGGAAACACCATATATTTT. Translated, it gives CASSPVPNSGNTIYF.

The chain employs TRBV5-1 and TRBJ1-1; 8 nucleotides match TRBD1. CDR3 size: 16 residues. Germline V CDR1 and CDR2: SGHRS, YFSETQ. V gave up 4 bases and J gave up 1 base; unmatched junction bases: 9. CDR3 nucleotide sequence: TGCGCCAGCAGCCCCAGACAGGGGCCCTCGAACACTGAAGCTTTCTTT. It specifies CASSPRQGPSNTEAFF.

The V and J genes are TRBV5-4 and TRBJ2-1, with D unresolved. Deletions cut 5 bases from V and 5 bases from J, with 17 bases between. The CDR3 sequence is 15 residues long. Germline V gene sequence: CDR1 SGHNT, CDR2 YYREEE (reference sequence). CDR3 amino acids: CASRPQTQTHNEQFF. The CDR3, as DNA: TGTGCCAGCAGACCTCAGACTCAGACTCACAATGAGCAGTTCTTC. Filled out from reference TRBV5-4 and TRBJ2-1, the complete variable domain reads ETGVTQSPTHLIKTRGQQVTLRCSSQSGHNTVSWYQQALGQGPQFIFQYYREEENGRGNFPPRFSGLQFPNYSSELNVNALELDDSALYLCASRPQTQTHNEQFFGPGTRLTVL.

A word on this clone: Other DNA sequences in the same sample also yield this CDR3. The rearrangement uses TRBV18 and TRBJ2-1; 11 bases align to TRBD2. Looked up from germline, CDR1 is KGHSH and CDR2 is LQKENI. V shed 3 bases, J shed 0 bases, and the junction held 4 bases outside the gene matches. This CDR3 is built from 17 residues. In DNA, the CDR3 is TGTGCCAGCTCACCCCCCGGACTAGCGGGCTCCTACAATGAGCAGTTCTTC. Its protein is CASSPPGLAGSYNEQFF.

The CDR3 nucleotides read TGTGCCAGCAGTTTAAGGCAGGGAGGGTTGGACGAGCAGTACTTC. It specifies CASSLRQGGLDEQYF. V gene TRBV28 combines with J gene TRBJ2-7; 7 bases are shared with TRBD2. This CDR3 spans 15 amino acids. V lost 2 bases, J lost 5 bases, and 9 bases stayed unmatched. Germline CDR1 MDHEN, CDR2 SYDVKM.

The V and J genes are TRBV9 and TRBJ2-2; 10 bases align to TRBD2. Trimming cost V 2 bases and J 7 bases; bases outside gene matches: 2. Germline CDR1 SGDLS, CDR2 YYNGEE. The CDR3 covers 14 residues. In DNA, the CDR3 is TGTGCCAGCAGCGTTTCTAGCGGGAGCGGGGAGCTGTTTTTT. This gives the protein CASSVSSGSGELFF.

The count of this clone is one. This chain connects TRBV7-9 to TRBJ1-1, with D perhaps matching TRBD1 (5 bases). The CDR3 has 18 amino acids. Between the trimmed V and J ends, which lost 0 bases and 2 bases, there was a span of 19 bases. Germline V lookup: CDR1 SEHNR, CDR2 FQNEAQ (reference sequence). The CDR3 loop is CASSLARGREVVNTEAFF. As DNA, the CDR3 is TGTGCCAGCAGCTTAGCGCGGGGCAGGGAGGTGGTCAACACTGAAGCTTTCTTT.

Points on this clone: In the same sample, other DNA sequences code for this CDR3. The CDR3 sequence: CASSYSGTAYNEQFF. In nucleotides, the CDR3 is TGTGCCAGCAGTTACTCGGGGACAGCTTACAATGAGCAGTTCTTC. The chain uses TRBV6-5 and TRBJ2-1; 7 nucleotides align to TRBD1. This CDR3 has 15 amino acids. With 0 bases clipped from V and 4 bases from J, the junction kept 3 bases outside the gene matches. Germline CDR1 and CDR2: MNHEY and SVGAGI.

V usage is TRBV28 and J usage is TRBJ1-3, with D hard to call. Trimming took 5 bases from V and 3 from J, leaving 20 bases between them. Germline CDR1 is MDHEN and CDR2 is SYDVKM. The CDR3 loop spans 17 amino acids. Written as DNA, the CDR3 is TGTGCCAGCAGTCCCTCATGGTGGGTCCGAAATGGAAACACCATATATTTT. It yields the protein CASSPSWWVRNGNTIYF.

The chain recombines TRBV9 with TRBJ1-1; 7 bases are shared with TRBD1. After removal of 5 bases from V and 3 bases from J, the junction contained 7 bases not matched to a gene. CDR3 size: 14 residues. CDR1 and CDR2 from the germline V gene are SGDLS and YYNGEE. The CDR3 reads CASRNYRGHTEAFF. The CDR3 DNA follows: TGTGCCAGCAGAAACTACAGGGGTCACACTGAAGCTTTCTTT.

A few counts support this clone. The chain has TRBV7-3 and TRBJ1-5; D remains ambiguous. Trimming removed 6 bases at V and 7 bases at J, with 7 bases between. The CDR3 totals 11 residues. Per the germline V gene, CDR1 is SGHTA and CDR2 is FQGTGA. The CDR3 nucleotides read TGTGCCAGCAGACTACGACAGCCCCAGCATTTT. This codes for CASRLRQPQHF.

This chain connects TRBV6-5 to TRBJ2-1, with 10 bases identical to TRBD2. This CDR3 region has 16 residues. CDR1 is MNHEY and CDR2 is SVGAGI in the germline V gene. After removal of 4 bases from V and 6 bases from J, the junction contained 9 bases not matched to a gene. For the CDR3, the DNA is TGTGCCAGCAGTTCCCCCCTAGCGGGAGCTTTCAATGAGCAGTTCTTC. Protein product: CASSSPLAGAFNEQFF.

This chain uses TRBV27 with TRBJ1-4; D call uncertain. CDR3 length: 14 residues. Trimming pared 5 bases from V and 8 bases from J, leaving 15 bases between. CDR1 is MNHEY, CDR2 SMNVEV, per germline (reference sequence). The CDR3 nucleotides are TGTGCCAGCAGTCCGCAAAGGTACGGCGAAAAACTGTTTTTT. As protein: CASSPQRYGEKLFF.

Here the CDR3 DNA reads TGCGCCAGCAGCTCGACATCAACAGGGGGCGACGGTAACGAGCAGTACTTC. Residues: CASSSTSTGGDGNEQYF. The V call is TRBV5-1, the J call TRBJ2-7; 9 bases are shared with TRBD1. The trim removed 3 bases at V and 5 bases at J, leaving 15 bases unmatched. CDR3 size: 17 residues. Germline lookup yields CDR1 SGHRS and CDR2 YFSETQ.

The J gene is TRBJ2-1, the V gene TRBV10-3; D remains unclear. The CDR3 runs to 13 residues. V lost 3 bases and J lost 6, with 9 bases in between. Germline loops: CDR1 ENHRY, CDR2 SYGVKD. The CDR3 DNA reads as TGTGCCATCAGTGACCGAGACGCCAATGAGCAGTTCTTC. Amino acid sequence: CAISDRDANEQFF.

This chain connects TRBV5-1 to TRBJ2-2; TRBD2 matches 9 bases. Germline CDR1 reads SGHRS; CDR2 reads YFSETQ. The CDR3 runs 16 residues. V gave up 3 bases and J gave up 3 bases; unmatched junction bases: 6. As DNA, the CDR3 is TGCGCCAGCAGCTCACCGGAGCGGGGGGACACCGGGGAGCTGTTTTTT. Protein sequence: CASSSPERGDTGELFF.

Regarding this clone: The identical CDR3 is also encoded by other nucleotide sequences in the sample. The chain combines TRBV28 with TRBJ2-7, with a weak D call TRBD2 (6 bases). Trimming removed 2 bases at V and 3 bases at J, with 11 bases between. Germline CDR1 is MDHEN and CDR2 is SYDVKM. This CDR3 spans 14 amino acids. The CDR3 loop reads CASSLAGRSYEQYF. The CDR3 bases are TGTGCCAGCAGTTTAGCGGGACGTAGCTACGAGCAGTACTTC.

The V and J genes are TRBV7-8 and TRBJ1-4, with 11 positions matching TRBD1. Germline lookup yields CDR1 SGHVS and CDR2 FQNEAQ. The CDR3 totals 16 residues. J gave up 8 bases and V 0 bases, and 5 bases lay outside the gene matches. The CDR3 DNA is TGTGCCAGCAGCTTAGCGGACAGGGGGCGCGGAGAAAAACTGTTTTTT. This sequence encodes CASSLADRGRGEKLFF.

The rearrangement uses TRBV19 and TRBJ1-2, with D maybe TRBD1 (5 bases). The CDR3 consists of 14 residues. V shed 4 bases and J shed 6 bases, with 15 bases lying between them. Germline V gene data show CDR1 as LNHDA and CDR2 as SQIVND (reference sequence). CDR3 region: CASSRLTENDGYTF. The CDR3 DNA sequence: TGTGCCAGTAGTAGGCTGACAGAAAATGATGGCTACACCTTC.

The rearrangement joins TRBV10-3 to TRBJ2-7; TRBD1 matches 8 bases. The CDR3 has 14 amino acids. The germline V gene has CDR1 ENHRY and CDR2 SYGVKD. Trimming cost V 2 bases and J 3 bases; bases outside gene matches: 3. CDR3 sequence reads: CAISETGGRYEQYF. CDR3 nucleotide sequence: TGTGCCATCAGTGAGACAGGGGGTCGCTACGAGCAGTACTTC.